Sequencing of this TCR beta chain was carried out in a study of shared clonotypes between healthy human individuals. The repertoire was sequenced with immunoSEQ multiplex PCR; TCRdb's copy has only in-frame clones and lacks some. The sample includes hundreds of thousands of clones, roughly 98% of them seen just once. Cells designated naive CD8 were CD45RO-negative and were positively selected for CCR7, with terminally differentiated effector memory CD45RA+ cells excluded. The CDR3 runs 14 residues. Germline V gene sequence: CDR1 MNHNS, CDR2 SASEGT. V was cut by 0 bases and J by 5 bases, with 10 bases left in between.

The rearrangement uses TRBV6-1 and TRBJ1-1; D possibly corresponds to TRBD1 (5 bases). This sequence originates from a man aged 25 to 40 in good health. Sequencing input: naive CD8+ T cells sorted from blood. CDR3 sequence: CASSEAYGGTEAFF. The CDR3 region has the DNA TGTGCCAGCAGTGAAGCCTACGGGGGGACTGAAGCTTTCTTT.